The rows below give T cell receptor beta chains drawn from one sample of a study of shared clonotypes between healthy human individuals. Libraries were prepared by immunoSEQ multiplex PCR; TCRdb keeps only in-frame clonotypes and omits some of them. Of about 2.2 million clones in the sample, 85% to 95% were seen once. Source material: naive CD8+ T cells from PBMCs. These receptors were obtained from a man aged 18 to 35 in good health. Some clones in this sample may be carry-over from other donors' samples. Each CDR3 is given with its conserved first and last residue. The D gene is left open where the match is weak. Clone sizes are given selectively: once, few, many, or a class where the clone is expanded.

>TRBJ2-7|-|-|TRBV4-3
TGCGCCAGCAGCCAATCCTGGGGCAGGGCCACCCCATACGAGCAGTACTTC
CASSQSWGRATPYEQYF
>TRBJ2-2|-|-|TRBV5-1
TGCGCCAGCAGCCAAAGGCAGGCCGGGGAGCTGTTTTTT
CASSQRQAGELFF
>TRBJ2-5|TRBD1|-|TRBV7-9
TGTGCCAGCAGCTTACCCCCGGACAGGGAGACCCAAGAGACCCAGTACTTC
CASSLPPDRETQETQYF
>TRBJ2-7|TRBD1|-|TRBV9
TGTGCCAGCAGCGTAGGGACAGGGGTTATCTACGAGCAGTACTTC
CASSVGTGVIYEQYF
>TRBJ2-7|-|-|TRBV21-1
TGTGCCAGCAGCAAAACAGGGGCCCGAAGCGATTACTTC
CASSKTGARSDYF
>TRBJ2-1|TRBD1|-|TRBV27
TGTGCCAGCAGTTTTGGGCCAGGGGGCGCGCGCAATGAGCAGTTCTTC
CASSFGPGGARNEQFF
>TRBJ2-5|TRBD1|-|TRBV5-1
TGCGCCAGCAGCTTGTTGGTCGCCCGGGACAGGCCGTACCAAGAGACCCAGTACTTC
CASSLLVARDRPYQETQYF
>TRBJ1-1|-|-|TRBV27
TGTGCCAGCAGTCCCCTCTGGGGAGGGGGGGACACTGAAGCTTTCTTT
CASSPLWGGGDTEAFF
>TRBJ2-7|-|once|TRBV6-6
TGTGCCAGCAGTTACGGGACATACCTCTACGAGCAGTACTTC
CASSYGTYLYEQYF
>TRBJ2-5|-|-|TRBV7-9
TGTGCCAGCAGACCGGCGGGGTTTGAGACCCAGTACTTC
CASRPAGFETQYF
>TRBJ1-4|-|-|TRBV7-6
TGTGCCAGCAGCCGCTATTCTCGCCCGGAGGATGAAAAACTGTTTTTT
CASSRYSRPEDEKLFF
>TRBJ2-1|TRBD1|-|TRBV19
TGTGCCAGTAGGACAGGGGCCCTACGGGAGCAGTTCTTC
CASRTGALREQFF
>TRBJ1-1|-|-|TRBV10-3
TGTGCCATCAGTGAAGGGCGGATGAACACTGAAGCTTTCTTT
CAISEGRMNTEAFF
>TRBJ1-4|-|-|TRBV19
TGTGCCAGTAGTCTAAGGGAGGAAAAACTGTTTTTT
CASSLREEKLFF
>TRBJ2-1|TRBD2|once|TRBV7-8
TGTGCCAGCACCACAACTTCTAGCGGGAGGGTAGATGAGCAGTTCTTC
CASTTTSSGRVDEQFF
>TRBJ2-1|TRBD1|-|TRBV7-3
TGTGCCAGCAGTCCCGCGGACAGGGACCAATACAATGAGCAGTTCTTC
CASSPADRDQYNEQFF
>TRBJ2-7|TRBD2|-|TRBV7-2
TGTGCCAGCAGCTCGGGACTAGCGGGATCTTACTCCTACGAGCAGTACTTC
CASSSGLAGSYSYEQYF
>TRBJ2-3|TRBD2|-|TRBV18
TGTGCCAGCTCACCGACTAGCGGGAGGGCCTCAGATACGCAGTATTTT
CASSPTSGRASDTQYF
>TRBJ1-5|-|-|TRBV27
TGTGCCAGCAGTGCCTTAGACAGAGGAGGCAATCAGCCCCAGCATTTT
CASSALDRGGNQPQHF
>TRBJ2-7|-|-|TRBV14
TGTGCCAGCAGCCCCATCGGGGACCACTACGAGCAGTACTTC
CASSPIGDHYEQYF
>TRBJ2-1|-|-|TRBV10-3
TGTGCCATCAGTGAGTTCGTTAGCGAGACCCTCAGCTCCTACAATGAGCAGTTCTTC
CAISEFVSETLSSYNEQFF
>TRBJ1-1|TRBD1|-|TRBV4-1
TGCGCCAGCAGCCCGCGACAGGGCGGCACTGAAGCTTTCTTT
CASSPRQGGTEAFF
>TRBJ2-1|TRBD2|-|TRBV7-6
TGTGCCAGCAAGGTAGCGGGAGAGTATGACAATGAGCAGTTCTTC
CASKVAGEYDNEQFF
>TRBJ2-5|-|-|TRBV27
TGTGCCAGCAGTTTATGGGAGGGGGGGTCGAGGGAGACCCAGTACTTC
CASSLWEGGSRETQYF
>TRBJ1-2|-|-|TRBV10-3
TGTACCATCAGTGAGTTATCTACCGGAGGCTACACCTTC
CTISELSTGGYTF
>TRBJ2-2|-|-|TRBV30
TGTGCCTGGAGTCCCAACCCACAGCGAAACACCGGGGAGCTGTTTTTT
CAWSPNPQRNTGELFF
>TRBJ2-3|TRBD1|-|TRBV7-9
TGTGCCAGCAGCGGGTCGACAGGGCGCACAGATACGCAGTATTTT
CASSGSTGRTDTQYF
>TRBJ2-7|-|-|TRBV4-3
TGCGCCAGCAGCCAAGCTAGTACGTCACGCCCAGGGAAATACGAGCAGTACTTC
CASSQASTSRPGKYEQYF
>TRBJ2-7|TRBD1|-|TRBV29-1
TGCAGCGTTGCGGGACAGGTCCCCGGGGAGCAGTACTTC
CSVAGQVPGEQYF
>TRBJ2-3|-|-|TRBV9
TGTGCCAGCAGCCCCCGGGACCGGGGCAAGGATACGCAGTATTTT
CASSPRDRGKDTQYF
>TRBJ1-1|-|once|TRBV18
TGTGCCAGCTCACCAGGTGGGCCTGAAGCTTTCTTT
CASSPGGPEAFF
>TRBJ2-7|-|-|TRBV4-1
TGCGCCAGCAGCCAATCCGACAACTACGAGCAGTACTTC
CASSQSDNYEQYF
>TRBJ2-1|TRBD2|-|TRBV7-8
TGTGCCAGCAGCCCACAATGGACTAGCGGGAGCTCCTACAATGAGCAGTTCTTC
CASSPQWTSGSSYNEQFF
>TRBJ1-2|-|once|TRBV2
TGTGCCAGCAACATCGGCACGGTCCGGGATGGCTACACCTTC
CASNIGTVRDGYTF
>TRBJ1-3|-|-|TRBV5-4
TGTGCCAGCAGCTTGAAACCGAGCTCTGGAAACACCATATATTTT
CASSLKPSSGNTIYF
>TRBJ2-5|TRBD1|-|TRBV18
TGTGCCAGCTCAGACGGACAGGGAATAAAGACCCAGTACTTC
CASSDGQGIKTQYF
>TRBJ2-7|-|-|TRBV28
TGTGCCAGCAGTCAGCCGGGATCTTCCTACGAGCAGTACTTC
CASSQPGSSYEQYF
>TRBJ1-6|-|-|TRBV14
TGTGCCAGCAGCCAAGACTCTCCCGGTCCGCGGGGTAATTCACCCCTCCACTTT
CASSQDSPGPRGNSPLHF
>TRBJ2-1|-|once|TRBV7-8
TGTGCCAGCAGCTTAGCGCGGGACAATGAGCAGTTCTTC
CASSLARDNEQFF
>TRBJ1-3|TRBD1|-|TRBV11-2
TGTGCCAGCAGCCAGGGGGTTGAAGGCGGAAACACCATATATTTT
CASSQGVEGGNTIYF
>TRBJ1-1|-|-|TRBV7-8
TGTGCCAGCAGCTTCGGGGGACCTGAAGCTTTCTTT
CASSFGGPEAFF
>TRBJ2-6|-|-|TRBV9
TGTGCCAGCAGCGTCTCGGTGAGCTCTGGGGCCAACGTCCTGACTTTC
CASSVSVSSGANVLTF
>TRBJ1-2|-|-|TRBV25-1
TGTGCCAGCAGACGACAGATTCCCTCTCTCTATGGCTACACCTTC
CASRRQIPSLYGYTF
>TRBJ1-2|-|-|TRBV5-6
TGTGCCAGCAGCTTGGGGGGATGGGCGGCTGGCTACACCTTC
CASSLGGWAAGYTF
>TRBJ2-7|-|-|TRBV7-2
TGTGCCAGCAGCTTAGCGGGCGGTGACGTTGCTTACGAGCAGTACTTC
CASSLAGGDVAYEQYF
>TRBJ2-2|TRBD2|once|TRBV6-5
TGTGCCAGCAGTTACGATGCGGGAGTCCCCACCGGGGAGCTGTTTTTT
CASSYDAGVPTGELFF
>TRBJ2-6|-|-|TRBV9
TGTGCCAGCAGCGTGGGGGTCTCTGGGGCCAACGTCCTGACTTTC
CASSVGVSGANVLTF
>TRBJ2-7|TRBD2|-|TRBV9
TGTGCCAGCAGCGTAGAGGGACTAGCGGGAGACCACGAGCAGTACTTC
CASSVEGLAGDHEQYF
>TRBJ2-3|TRBD2|-|TRBV2
TGTGCCAGCAGTGAAGGGGCAGCGGGAGATACAGATACGCAGTATTTT
CASSEGAAGDTDTQYF
>TRBJ1-1|TRBD1|-|TRBV19
TGTGCCAGTATTGGGGACAGGGTTCGCACTGAAGCTTTCTTT
CASIGDRVRTEAFF
>TRBJ1-5|-|few|TRBV29-1
TGCAGCGTTCAGCCCCAGCATTTT
CSVQPQHF
>TRBJ2-2|-|-|TRBV2
TGTGCCAGCAGTGAACAGGTTTACACCGGGGAGCTGTTTTTT
CASSEQVYTGELFF